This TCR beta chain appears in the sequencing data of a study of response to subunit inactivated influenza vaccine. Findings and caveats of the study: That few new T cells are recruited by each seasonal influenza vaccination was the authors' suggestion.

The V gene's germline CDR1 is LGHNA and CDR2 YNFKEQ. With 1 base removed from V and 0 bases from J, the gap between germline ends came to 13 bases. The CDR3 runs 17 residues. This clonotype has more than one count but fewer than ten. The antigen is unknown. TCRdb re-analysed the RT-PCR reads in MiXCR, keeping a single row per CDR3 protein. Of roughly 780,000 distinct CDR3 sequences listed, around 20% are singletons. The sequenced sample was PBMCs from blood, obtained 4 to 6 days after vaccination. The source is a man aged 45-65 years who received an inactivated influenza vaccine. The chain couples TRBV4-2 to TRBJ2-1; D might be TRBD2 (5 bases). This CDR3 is CASSQGSTGSSYNEQFF. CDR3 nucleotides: TGTGCCAGCAGCCAAGGCTCCACGGGGAGCTCCTACAATGAGCAGTTCTTC.